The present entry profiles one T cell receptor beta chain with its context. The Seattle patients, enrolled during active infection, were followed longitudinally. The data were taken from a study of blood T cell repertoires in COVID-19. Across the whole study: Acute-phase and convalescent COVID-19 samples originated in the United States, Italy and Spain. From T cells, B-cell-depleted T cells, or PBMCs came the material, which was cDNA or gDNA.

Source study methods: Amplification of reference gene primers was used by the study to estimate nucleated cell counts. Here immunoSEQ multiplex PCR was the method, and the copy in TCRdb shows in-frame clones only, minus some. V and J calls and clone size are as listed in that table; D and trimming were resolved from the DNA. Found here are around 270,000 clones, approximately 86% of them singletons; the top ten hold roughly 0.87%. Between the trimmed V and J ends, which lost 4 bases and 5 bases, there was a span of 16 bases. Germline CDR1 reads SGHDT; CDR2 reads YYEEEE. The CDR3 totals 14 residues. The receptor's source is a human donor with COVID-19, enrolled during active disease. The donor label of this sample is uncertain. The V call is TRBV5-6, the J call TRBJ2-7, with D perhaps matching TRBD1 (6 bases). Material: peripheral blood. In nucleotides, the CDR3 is TGTGCCAGCAGCCCGAAACAGGGAGTTGACGAGCAGTACTTC. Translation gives CASSPKQGVDEQYF.